This T cell receptor beta chain was obtained from a study of Ad26.COV2.S vaccination and SARS-CoV-2 variants. The data were produced by immunoSEQ multiplex PCR, yet TCRdb's version contains in-frame clones alone and is incomplete. The profile covers some 39,000 clones, with approximately 80% appearing a single time and about half taken by the ten largest. The CDR3 is 13 residues long. V shed 6 bases and J shed 5 bases, with 13 bases lying between them. Germline values: CDR1 MNHEY, CDR2 SVGAGI. The material was peripheral blood, obtained after recovery from COVID-19. This clonotype originated in a human donor who had recovered from COVID-19. The rearrangement joins TRBV6-5 to TRBJ1-2; the D gene is possibly TRBD1 (6 bases). CDR3 amino acids: CASSPGQIYGYTF. For the CDR3, the DNA is TGTGCCAGCAGCCCCGGACAGATTTATGGCTACACCTTC.